Below are 25 T cell receptor beta chains sequenced from a single sample in a study of T cells after yellow fever vaccination. MiXCR, run by TCRdb on the 5' RACE reads, gives a single entry per CDR3 protein. The table has 300,000 to 400,000 distinct CDR3 sequences, roughly an eighth seen once. The sequencing used CD4+ T cells sorted from PBMCs, collected 15 days after the yellow fever booster vaccination. These receptors were collected from a man aged 18 to 29 who received the YFV17D yellow fever vaccine.

J is TRBJ1-6 and V is TRBV25-1; no firm D call. Trimming pared 7 bases from V and 10 bases from J, leaving 14 bases between. This CDR3 has 13 amino acids. Germline assignment: CDR1 MGHDK and CDR2 SYGVNS. The chain's CDR3 is CASKYSGNSPLHF. In DNA, the CDR3 is TGTGCCAGCAAGTACAGTGGGAACTCACCCCTCCACTTT.

In this sample, this clonotype turned up a few times. This chain joins TRBV12-3 or TRBV12-4 and TRBJ1-5; a weak D match, TRBD1 (5 bases). The CDR3 has 14 residues. Trimming cost V 3 bases and J 5 bases, with 11 bases left between them. The CDR3 loop reads CASSLGTLDQPQHF. The CDR3, as DNA: TGTGCCAGCAGTTTGGGGACCCTCGATCAGCCCCAGCATTTT.

This clonotype has only a few counts. V is TRBV6-1 and J is TRBJ2-7, with D perhaps matching TRBD1 (6 bases). This CDR3 is built from 15 residues. Deletions cut 4 bases from V and 3 bases from J, with 16 bases between. Germline loops: CDR1 MNHNS, CDR2 SASEGT. CDR3 nucleotide sequence: TGTGCCAGCAGTGCCTCGTTGGGGGCGAACTACGAGCAGTACGTC. It translates to CASSASLGANYEQYV.

This chain joins TRBV12-3 or TRBV12-4 and TRBJ1-6, with D unclear. This CDR3 contains 13 residues. Trimming shortened V by 7 bases and J by 7 bases, and 11 bases separated the two germline ends. DNA of the CDR3: TGTGCCAGCACCCTAAGGCAGAATTCACCCCTCCACTTT. Its translation: CASTLRQNSPLHF.

The chain carries TRBV7-2 and TRBJ1-2; no reliable D call. Germline CDR1 reads SGHTA; CDR2 reads FQGNSA. Deletions cut 5 bases from V and 4 bases from J, with 17 bases between. The CDR3 runs 15 residues. The CDR3 coding sequence is TGTGCCAGCAGCGCCCGCCGACCGGTTTTCTATGGCTACACCTTC. Translated: CASSARRPVFYGYTF.

This sequence joins TRBV20-1 and TRBJ2-7; D is possibly TRBD1 or TRBD2 (7 bases each). Germline V gives CDR1 DFQATT, CDR2 SNEGSKA (reference sequence). This CDR3 region has 18 residues. V lost 6 bases and J 7 bases, leaving 34 bases between the germline ends. CDR3 amino acids: CSARGRARDGGGRGEQYF. Here the CDR3 DNA reads TGCAGTGCACGAGGGCGGGCGAGGGATGGCGGGGGCAGGGGGGAGCAGTACTTC.

There are many counts of this clonotype. The chain combines TRBV4-1 with TRBJ1-6; tentative D call: TRBD1 (5 bases). CDR1 is MGHRA and CDR2 is YSYEKL in the germline V gene. CDR3 size: 13 residues. The V end was cut by 0 bases, the J end by 10 bases, with 7 bases between. The CDR3 loop is CASSQEGASPLHF. In DNA, the CDR3 is TGCGCCAGCAGCCAAGAAGGGGCATCACCCCTCCACTTT.

In this sample, this clonotype turned up many times. The chain uses TRBV5-1 and TRBJ1-6; D is undetermined. The V gene's germline CDR1 is SGHRS and CDR2 YFSETQ. The CDR3 contains 14 residues. V shed 1 base and J shed 6 bases, with 8 bases lying between them. The chain's CDR3 is CASSLYLANSPLHF. CDR3 bases: TGCGCCAGCAGCTTGTACCTTGCTAATTCACCCCTCCACTTT.

This clonotype has more than one count but fewer than ten. The CDR3 region is CASRGPGETQYF. CDR3 nucleotide sequence: TGTGCCAGCAGGGGTCCCGGGGAGACCCAGTACTTC. The J gene is TRBJ2-5, the V gene TRBV2, with D uncertain. The CDR3 has 12 residues. Germline V CDR1 and CDR2: SNHLY, FYNNEI. V lost 6 bases and J lost 5, with 10 bases in between.

Many counts were recorded for this clonotype. J is TRBJ2-1 and V is TRBV12-3 or TRBV12-4, with 9 nucleotides matching TRBD2. CDR3 size: 16 residues. V was clipped by 4 bases and J by 0 bases; unmatched bases: 4. The CDR3 DNA sequence: TGTGCCAGCAGTTCCCTAGCGGGGAGCTCCTACAATGAGCAGTTCTTC. Translating gives CASSSLAGSSYNEQFF.

This clonotype was counted at least ten times. The chain has TRBV13 and TRBJ1-6; TRBD1 might be the D (5 bases). CDR3 length: 13 residues. Germline V gene data show CDR1 as PRHDT and CDR2 as FYEKMQ (reference sequence). Trimming removed 5 bases from V and 13 bases from J, with 15 bases in between. For the CDR3, the DNA is TGTGCCAGCAGCCAAGCCCGGGGGGGGCCCCTCCACTTT. Protein: CASSQARGGPLHF.

The sample holds a few counts of this clonotype. This chain uses TRBV7-9 with TRBJ2-3, with TRBD2 as a possible D gene (5 bases). Germline V CDR1 and CDR2: SEHNR, FQNEAQ (reference sequence). The CDR3 length is 12 residues. Trimming pared 5 bases from V and 6 bases from J, leaving 9 bases between. This CDR3 is CASSASGDTQYF. CDR3 sequence (DNA): TGTGCCAGCAGCGCCAGCGGTGATACGCAGTATTTT. The complete variable domain, with remaining parts taken from reference TRBV7-9 and TRBJ2-3, reads DTGVSQNPRHKITKRGQNVTFRCDPISEHNRLYWYRQTLGQGPEFLTYFQNEAQLEKSRLLSDRFSAERPKGSFSTLEIQRTEQGDSAMYLCASSASGDTQYFGPGTRLTVL.

This clonotype was counted between two and nine times. V is TRBV4-1 and J is TRBJ1-1, with D unclear. The CDR3 loop spans 16 amino acids. Per germline, CDR1 MGHRA and CDR2 YSYEKL. Deletions cut 1 base from V and 1 base from J, with 13 bases between. The CDR3 here is CASSQARRARNTEAFF. The CDR3 nucleotides are TGCGCCAGCAGCCAAGCGCGCCGGGCCCGGAACACTGAAGCTTTCTTT.

The chain is built from TRBV5-1 and TRBJ2-7; D might be TRBD2 (5 bases). V was shortened by 0 bases and J by 9 bases, with 10 bases between the two germline ends. Germline V CDR1 and CDR2: SGHRS, YFSETQ. The CDR3 runs 12 residues. CDR3 sequence (DNA): TGCGCCAGCAGCTTGGAGGGAGCCGGGCAGTACTTC. Its translation is CASSLEGAGQYF. Looking up the rest from reference TRBV5-1 and TRBJ2-7 gives the full variable domain: KAGVTQTPRYLIKTRGQQVTLSCSPISGHRSVSWYQQTPGQGLQFLFEYFSETQRNKGNFPGRFSGRQFSNSRSEMNVSTLELGDSALYLCASSLEGAGQYFGPGTRLTVT.

This clonotype occurred a few times. This chain uses TRBV6-5 with TRBJ1-6; possible D gene TRBD1, 6 bases. V was shortened by 4 bases and J by 9 bases, with 16 bases between the two germline ends. Germline loops: CDR1 MNHEY, CDR2 SVGAGI. The CDR3 covers 15 residues. The CDR3 sequence: CASSSLVGARSPLHF. In nucleotides, the CDR3 is TGTGCCAGCAGTTCCCTCGTGGGGGCGCGTTCACCCCTCCACTTT.

The rearrangement joins TRBV6-6 to TRBJ1-2; D gene unclear. V was shortened by 0 bases and J by 0 bases, with 5 bases between the two germline ends. This CDR3 region has 14 residues. Germline V gene sequence: CDR1 MNHNY, CDR2 SVGAGI (reference sequence). Written as DNA, the CDR3 is TGTGCCAGCAGTTACTCGGCAGCTAACTATGGCTACACCTTC. Amino acid sequence: CASSYSAANYGYTF.

The sample holds a few counts of this clonotype. This chain links TRBV3-1 with TRBJ2-7; TRBD2 agrees at 8 bases. Germline loops: CDR1 LGHDT, CDR2 YNNKEL (reference sequence). V was pared by 2 bases and J by 2 bases, with 8 bases of the junction left unmatched. CDR3 length equals 16 residues. In DNA, the CDR3 is TGTGCCAGCAGCCAAATGGGGCGGGGGGCCCCCTACGAGCAGTACTTC. Translating it yields CASSQMGRGAPYEQYF.

There are many counts of this clonotype. The chain links TRBV7-8 to TRBJ1-5; possible D gene TRBD1, 5 bases. The V gene's germline CDR1 is SGHVS and CDR2 FQNEAQ. Trimming took off 2 bases at V and 6 bases at J, with 20 bases between the two ends. This CDR3 spans 17 amino acids. CDR3 sequence reads: CASSLIHQGRRFQPQHF. CDR3 DNA sequence: TGTGCCAGCAGCTTAATTCACCAGGGTAGACGTTTTCAGCCCCAGCATTTT. The whole variable domain, remainder taken from reference TRBV7-8 and TRBJ1-5, is GAGVSQSPRYKVAKRGQDVALRCDPISGHVSLFWYQQALGQGPEFLTYFQNEAQLDKSGLPSDRFFAERPEGSVSTLKIQRTQQEDSAVYLCASSLIHQGRRFQPQHFGDGTRLSIL.

This clonotype was found once. The chain is built from TRBV20-1 and TRBJ1-5; D may be TRBD1 (5 bases). The V end was cut by 4 bases, the J end by 7 bases, with 11 bases between. Germline CDR1 DFQATT, CDR2 SNEGSKA (reference sequence). The CDR3 runs to 12 residues. In DNA form, the CDR3 reads TGCAGTGCTATAGGGGAGAGGCAGCCCCAGCATTTT. Translation: CSAIGERQPQHF.

This clonotype was seen a few times. The chain recombines TRBV10-3 with TRBJ1-1; D call uncertain. The germline V gene encodes CDR1 ENHRY and CDR2 SYGVKD. Trimming stripped 6 bases from V and 1 base from J, with 3 bases between. This CDR3 comprises 11 residues. CDR3 protein: CAIRGNTEAFF. The CDR3 region has the DNA TGTGCCATCAGGGGGAACACTGAAGCTTTCTTT.

In its sample, this clonotype was seen many times. CDR3 DNA sequence: TGTGCCAGCAGCTTCTTTACAGATACGCAGTATTTT. This sequence encodes CASSFFTDTQYF. The V and J genes are TRBV7-2 and TRBJ2-3; D call uncertain. Germline assignment: CDR1 SGHTA and CDR2 FQGNSA. Trimming took off 3 bases at V and 3 bases at J, with 4 bases between the two ends. The CDR3 length is 12 residues. The whole variable domain, filled in from reference TRBV7-2 and TRBJ2-3, reads GAGVSQSPSNKVTEKGKDVELRCDPISGHTALYWYRQSLGQGLEFLIYFQGNSAPDKSGLPSDRFSAERTGGSVSTLTIQRTQQEDSAVYLCASSFFTDTQYFGPGTRLTVL.

This clonotype was found a few times. This chain joins TRBV19 and TRBJ1-5; tentative D call: TRBD1 (6 bases). The CDR3 is 13 amino acids. Trimming left V 5 bases short and J 7 bases short, with 12 bases between. Germline V gene sequence: CDR1 LNHDA, CDR2 SQIVND (reference sequence). The chain's CDR3 is CASSFRTDQPQHF. The CDR3, as DNA: TGTGCCAGTAGTTTCCGGACAGACCAGCCCCAGCATTTT. Using reference TRBV19 and TRBJ1-5 for the parts outside the CDR3, the full variable domain is DGGITQSPKYLFRKEGQNVTLSCEQNLNHDAMYWYRQDPGQGLRLIYYSQIVNDFQKGDIAEGYSVSREKKESFPLTVTSAQKNPTAFYLCASSFRTDQPQHFGDGTRLSIL.

The chain combines TRBV3-1 with TRBJ2-1; either TRBD1 or TRBD2 may fit D (5 bases each). Germline-derived CDR1 and CDR2 are LGHDT and YNNKEL (reference sequence). The ends were cut back, 6 bases at V and 1 base at J, with 16 bases in the middle. There are 16 residues in the CDR3. The CDR3 region has the DNA TGTGCCAGCAGTATCTTCGCCGGGGCATCCTACAATGAGCAGTTCTTC. It encodes CASSIFAGASYNEQFF.

The chain carries TRBV7-9 and TRBJ2-3; no firm D call. V dropped 5 bases and J dropped 2 bases, with 11 bases sitting between them. Germline CDR1 reads SEHNR; CDR2 reads FQNEAQ (reference sequence). The CDR3 has 14 amino acids. The CDR3 here is CASSLLGPTDTQYF. The CDR3 DNA sequence: TGTGCCAGCAGCCTCCTCGGGCCCACAGATACGCAGTATTTT.

V is TRBV23-1 and J is TRBJ1-5; no clear D gene. TRBV23-1 has ORF status, its function being uncertain. V was trimmed by 0 bases and J by 1 base, leaving 10 bases between them. The CDR3 extends over 16 amino acids. The CDR3 region is CASSQSRPASNQPQHF. In nucleotides, the CDR3 is TGCGCCAGCAGTCAATCTAGGCCGGCAAGCAATCAGCCCCAGCATTTT.